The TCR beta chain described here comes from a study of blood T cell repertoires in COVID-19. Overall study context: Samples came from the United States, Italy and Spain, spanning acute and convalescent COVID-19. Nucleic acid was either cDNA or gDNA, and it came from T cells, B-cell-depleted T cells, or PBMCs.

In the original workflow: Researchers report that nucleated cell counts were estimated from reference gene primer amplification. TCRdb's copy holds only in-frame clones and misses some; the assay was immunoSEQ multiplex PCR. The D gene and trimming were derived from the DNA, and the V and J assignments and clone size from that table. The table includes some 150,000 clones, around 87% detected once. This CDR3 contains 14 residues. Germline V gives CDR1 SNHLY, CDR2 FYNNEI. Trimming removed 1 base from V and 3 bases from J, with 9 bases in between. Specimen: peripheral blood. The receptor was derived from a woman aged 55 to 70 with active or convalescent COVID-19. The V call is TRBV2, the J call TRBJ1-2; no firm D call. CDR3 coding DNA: TGTGCCAGCAGTGAAGGTCGGAGAGACTATGGCTACACCTTC. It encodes CASSEGRRDYGYTF.